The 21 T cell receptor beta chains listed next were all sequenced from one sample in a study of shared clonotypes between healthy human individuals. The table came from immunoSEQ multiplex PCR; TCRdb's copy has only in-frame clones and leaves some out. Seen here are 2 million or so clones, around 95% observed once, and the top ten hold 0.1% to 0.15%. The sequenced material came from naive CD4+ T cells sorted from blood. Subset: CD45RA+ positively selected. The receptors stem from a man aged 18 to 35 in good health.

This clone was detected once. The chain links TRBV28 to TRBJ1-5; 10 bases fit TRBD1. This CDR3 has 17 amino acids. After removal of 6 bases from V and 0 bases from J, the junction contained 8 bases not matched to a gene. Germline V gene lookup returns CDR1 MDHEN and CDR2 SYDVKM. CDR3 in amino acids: CASSTTGTGVSNQPQHF. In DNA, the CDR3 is TGTGCCAGCAGCACAACCGGGACAGGGGTTAGCAATCAGCCCCAGCATTTT. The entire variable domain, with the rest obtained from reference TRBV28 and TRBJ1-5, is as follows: DVKVTQSSRYLVKRTGEKVFLECVQDMDHENMFWYRQDPGLGLRLIYFSYDVKMKEKGDIPEGYSVSREKKERFSLILESASTNQTSMYLCASSTTGTGVSNQPQHFGDGTRLSIL.

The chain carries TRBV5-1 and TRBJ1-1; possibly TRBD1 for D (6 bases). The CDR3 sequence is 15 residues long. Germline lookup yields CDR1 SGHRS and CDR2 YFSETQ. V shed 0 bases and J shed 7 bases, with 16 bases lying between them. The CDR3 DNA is TGCGCCAGCAGCTTGGCCCCCCAGGGGATGGGTGAAGCTTTCTTT. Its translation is CASSLAPQGMGEAFF.

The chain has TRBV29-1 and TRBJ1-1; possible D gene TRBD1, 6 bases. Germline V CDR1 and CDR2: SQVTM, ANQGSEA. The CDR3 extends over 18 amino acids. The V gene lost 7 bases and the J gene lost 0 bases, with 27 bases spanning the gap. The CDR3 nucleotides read TGCAGCGCTGTCCGTCCCCGCAGGGGCATGACATTGAACACTGAAGCTTTCTTT. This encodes CSAVRPRRGMTLNTEAFF.

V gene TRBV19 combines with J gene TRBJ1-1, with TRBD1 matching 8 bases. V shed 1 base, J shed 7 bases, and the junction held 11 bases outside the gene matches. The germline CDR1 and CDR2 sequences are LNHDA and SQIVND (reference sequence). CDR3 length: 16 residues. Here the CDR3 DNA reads TGTGCCAGTAGTATAGCCCCAGGGGGCGCTGGGGTTGAAGCTTTCTTT. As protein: CASSIAPGGAGVEAFF.

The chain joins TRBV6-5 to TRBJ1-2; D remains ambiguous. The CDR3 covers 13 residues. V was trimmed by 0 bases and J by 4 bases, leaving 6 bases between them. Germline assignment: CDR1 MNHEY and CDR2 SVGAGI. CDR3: CASSYSLVYGYTF. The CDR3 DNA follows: TGTGCCAGCAGTTACTCGTTGGTCTATGGCTACACCTTC.

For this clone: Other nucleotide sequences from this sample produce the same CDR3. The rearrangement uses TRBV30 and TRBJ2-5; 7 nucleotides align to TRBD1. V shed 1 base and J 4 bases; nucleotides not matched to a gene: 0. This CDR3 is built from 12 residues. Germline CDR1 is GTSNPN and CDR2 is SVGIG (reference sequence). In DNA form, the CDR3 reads TGTGCCTGGAGTGCAGGGGGAGAGACCCAGTACTTC. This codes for CAWSAGGETQYF.

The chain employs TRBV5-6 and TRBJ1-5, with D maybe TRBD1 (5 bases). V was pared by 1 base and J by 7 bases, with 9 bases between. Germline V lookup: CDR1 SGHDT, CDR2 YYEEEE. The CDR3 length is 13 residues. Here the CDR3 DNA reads TGTGCCAGCAGCTTGATGAGGGGCCAGCCCCAGCATTTT. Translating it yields CASSLMRGQPQHF.

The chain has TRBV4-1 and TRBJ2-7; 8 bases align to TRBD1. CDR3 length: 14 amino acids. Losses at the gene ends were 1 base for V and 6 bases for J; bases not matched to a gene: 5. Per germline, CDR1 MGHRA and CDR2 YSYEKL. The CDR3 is CASSQGTGIGEQYF. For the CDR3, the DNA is TGCGCCAGCAGCCAAGGGACAGGGATAGGCGAGCAGTACTTC.

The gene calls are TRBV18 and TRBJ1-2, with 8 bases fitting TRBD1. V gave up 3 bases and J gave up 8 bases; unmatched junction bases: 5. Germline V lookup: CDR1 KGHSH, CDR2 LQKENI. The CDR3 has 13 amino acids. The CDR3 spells CASSPQTGVGYTF. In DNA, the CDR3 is TGTGCCAGCTCACCTCAGACAGGGGTAGGCTACACCTTC. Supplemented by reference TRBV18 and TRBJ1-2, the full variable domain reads NAGVMQNPRHLVRRRGQEARLRCSPMKGHSHVYWYRQLPEEGLKFMVYLQKENIIDESGMPKERFSAEFPKEGPSILRIQQVVRGDSAAYFCASSPQTGVGYTFGSGTRLTVV.

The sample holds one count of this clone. CDR3 residues: CASRTPGTLHYEQYF. The CDR3 DNA reads as TGTGCCAGCAGGACGCCCGGGACACTTCACTACGAGCAGTACTTC. This sequence joins TRBV28 and TRBJ2-7, with TRBD1 as a possible D gene (6 bases). The ends were cut back, 6 bases at V and 3 bases at J, with 18 bases in the middle. The CDR3 is 15 residues long. Germline V gene sequence: CDR1 MDHEN, CDR2 SYDVKM.

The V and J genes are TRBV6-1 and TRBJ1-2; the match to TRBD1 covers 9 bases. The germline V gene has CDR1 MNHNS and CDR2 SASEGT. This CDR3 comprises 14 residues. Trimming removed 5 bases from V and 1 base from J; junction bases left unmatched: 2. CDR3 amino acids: CASSRTGDNYGYTF. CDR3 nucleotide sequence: TGTGCCAGCAGTCGGACAGGGGATAACTATGGCTACACCTTC.

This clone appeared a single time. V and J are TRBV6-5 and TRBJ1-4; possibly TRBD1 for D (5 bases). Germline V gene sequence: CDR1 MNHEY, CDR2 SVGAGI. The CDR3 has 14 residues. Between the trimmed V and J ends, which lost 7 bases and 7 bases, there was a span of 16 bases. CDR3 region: CASMRSGRTEKLFF. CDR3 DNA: TGTGCCAGCATGAGGTCGGGACGGACTGAAAAACTGTTTTTT.

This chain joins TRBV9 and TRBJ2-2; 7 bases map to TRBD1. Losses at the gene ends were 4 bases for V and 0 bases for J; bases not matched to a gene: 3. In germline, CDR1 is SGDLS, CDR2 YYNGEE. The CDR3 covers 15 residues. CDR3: CASSLGQTNTGELFF. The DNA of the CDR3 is TGTGCCAGCAGCCTGGGACAGACGAACACCGGGGAGCTGTTTTTT.

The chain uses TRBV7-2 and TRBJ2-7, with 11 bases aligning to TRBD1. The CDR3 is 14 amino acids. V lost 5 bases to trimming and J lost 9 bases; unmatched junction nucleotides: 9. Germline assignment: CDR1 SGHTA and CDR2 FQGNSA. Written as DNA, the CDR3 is TGTGCCAGCAGCCCGGACAGGGGGCAAAGGGTGCAGTACTTC. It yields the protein CASSPDRGQRVQYF.

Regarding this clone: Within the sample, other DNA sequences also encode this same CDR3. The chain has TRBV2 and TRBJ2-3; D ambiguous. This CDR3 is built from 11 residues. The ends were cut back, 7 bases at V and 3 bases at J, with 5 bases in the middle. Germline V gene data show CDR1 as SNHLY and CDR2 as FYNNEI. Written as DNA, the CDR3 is TGTGCCAGCACTAATACAGATACGCAGTATTTT. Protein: CASTNTDTQYF.

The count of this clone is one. CDR3 sequence: CASSAGVVATDTQYF. Written as DNA, the CDR3 is TGTGCCAGCTCCGCCGGGGTGGTAGCCACAGATACGCAGTATTTT. This chain connects TRBV9 to TRBJ2-3, with D possibly being TRBD2 (5 bases). This CDR3 is 15 amino acids long. Germline lookup yields CDR1 SGDLS and CDR2 YYNGEE. Deletions cut 7 bases from V and 2 bases from J, with 17 bases between.

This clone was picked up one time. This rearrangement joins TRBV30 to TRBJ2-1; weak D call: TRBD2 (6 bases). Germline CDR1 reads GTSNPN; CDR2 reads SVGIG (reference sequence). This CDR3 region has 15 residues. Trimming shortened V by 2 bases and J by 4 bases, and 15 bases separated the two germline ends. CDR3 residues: CAWSIGAGTYNEQFF. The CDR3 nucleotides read TGTGCCTGGAGTATCGGAGCGGGTACTTACAATGAGCAGTTCTTC.

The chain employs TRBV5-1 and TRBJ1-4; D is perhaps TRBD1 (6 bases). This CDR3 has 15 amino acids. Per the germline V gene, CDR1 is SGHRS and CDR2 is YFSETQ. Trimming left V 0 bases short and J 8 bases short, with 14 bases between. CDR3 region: CASSLDPGEQEKLFF. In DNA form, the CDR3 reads TGCGCCAGCAGCTTGGATCCAGGGGAACAGGAAAAACTGTTTTTT.

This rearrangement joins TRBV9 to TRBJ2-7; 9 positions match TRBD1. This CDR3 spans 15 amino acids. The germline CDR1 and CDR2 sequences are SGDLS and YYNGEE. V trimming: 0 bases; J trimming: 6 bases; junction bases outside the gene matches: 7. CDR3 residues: CASSVEGTGYAEQYF. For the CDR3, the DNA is TGTGCCAGCAGCGTAGAAGGGACAGGGTATGCCGAGCAGTACTTC. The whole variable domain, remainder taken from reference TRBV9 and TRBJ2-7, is DSGVTQTPKHLITATGQRVTLRCSPRSGDLSVYWYQQSLDQGLQFLIQYYNGEERAKGNILERFSAQQFPDLHSELNLSSLELGDSALYFCASSVEGTGYAEQYFGPGTRLTVT.

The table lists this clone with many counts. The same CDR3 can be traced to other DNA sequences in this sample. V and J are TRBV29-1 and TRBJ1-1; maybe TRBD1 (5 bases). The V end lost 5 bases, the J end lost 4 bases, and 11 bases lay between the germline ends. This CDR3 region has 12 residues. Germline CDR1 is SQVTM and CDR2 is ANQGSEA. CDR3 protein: CSVSGSGTEAFF. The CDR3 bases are TGCAGCGTTTCAGGGTCTGGCACTGAAGCTTTCTTT.

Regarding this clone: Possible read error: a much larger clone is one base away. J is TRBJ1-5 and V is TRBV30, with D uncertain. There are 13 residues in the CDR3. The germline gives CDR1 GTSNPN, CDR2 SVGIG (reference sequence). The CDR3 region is CACQGDFNQPPHF. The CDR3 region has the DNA TGTGCCTGCCAAGGTGACTTCAATCAGCCCCCGCATTTT.